Sequencing of this T cell receptor (beta chain) was carried out in a study of vaccination and CD4 T cells after COVID-19. General study findings and limits: Median SARS-CoV-2-reactive clonotype numbers went from about 20 to 38; this increase was not significant.

This clonotype has a handful of counts. The antigen remains unidentified. This CDR3 has 12 amino acids. Trimming pared 5 bases from V and 6 bases from J, leaving 9 bases between. Germline CDR1 is SGHNT and CDR2 is YYREEE (reference sequence). The assay that was used to sequence DNA from cultured CD4+ T cells was the Oncomine TCR Beta short-read assay. TCRdb itself ran the PCR reads through MiXCR, one entry per CDR3 protein. The sample has 11,000 to 15,000 distinct CDR3 sequences; 20% to 25% are singletons. Stated treatment: roughly ten-day PBMC culture with coronavirus spike peptide pools or control peptides (ViraFEST assay).

This receptor was identified in a human donor who had recovered from COVID-19. The chain couples TRBV5-4 to TRBJ1-5; no clear D. The sample in question was CD4+ T cells from blood, cultured in vitro, obtained after SARS-CoV-2 vaccination. The CDR3 loop is CASSLWGQPQHF. For the CDR3, the DNA is TGTGCCAGCAGTCTTTGGGGTCAGCCCCAGCATTTT.